This is a list of T cell receptor beta chains from one sample in a study of metastatic and nonmetastatic thyroid tumors. TCRdb re-analyzed the PCR reads through MiXCR. The data contain 30,000 or so clones, around 7.4% of them singletons. The sequencing sample was made of blood. The source of these receptors is a female donor with papillary thyroid cancer or a benign thyroid nodule (not recorded which). Some clones in this sample may be carry-over from other donors' samples. Each CDR3 is given with its conserved first and last residue. The order of the fields is V gene, J gene, clone size, CDR3 protein. Size values are once, few and many counts, or a class for expanded clones, and some rows have none.

v_gene: TRBV5-1; j_gene: TRBJ2-2; abundance: many; CDR3aa: CASSFQPSGASSWAGELFF
v_gene: TRBV11-2; j_gene: TRBJ1-2; abundance: many; CDR3aa: CASTERTGWYGYTF
v_gene: TRBV7-2; j_gene: TRBJ2-7; abundance: many; CDR3aa: CASSTRQTSYEQYF
v_gene: TRBV20-1; j_gene: TRBJ1-2; abundance: many; CDR3aa: CSAEQGSYGYTF
v_gene: TRBV4-1; j_gene: TRBJ2-1; abundance: many; CDR3aa: CASSQGPVGGLDNEQFF
v_gene: TRBV28; j_gene: TRBJ1-2; abundance: many; CDR3aa: CASHPSRGSWYTF
v_gene: TRBV28; j_gene: TRBJ1-1; abundance: many; CDR3aa: CASSSHSGGKWGAFF
v_gene: TRBV6-1; j_gene: TRBJ1-2; abundance: -; CDR3aa: CASSTPGQGSSGYTF
v_gene: TRBV27; j_gene: TRBJ2-5; abundance: many; CDR3aa: CASSLAGLSQETQYF
v_gene: TRBV5-1; j_gene: TRBJ2-7; abundance: many; CDR3aa: CASSSYSSYEQYF
v_gene: TRBV7-8; j_gene: TRBJ1-4; abundance: many; CDR3aa: CASSLGVGEKLFF
v_gene: TRBV6-2/TRBV6-3; j_gene: TRBJ1-1; abundance: -; CDR3aa: CASSHMVLTGAHTEAFF
v_gene: TRBV11-2; j_gene: TRBJ2-7; abundance: few; CDR3aa: CASSLGADSYEQYF